This paragraph covers one T cell receptor beta chain sequence. These data belong to a study of OX40 agonist ivuxolimab in advanced cancers. About the study: Every 2 weeks, patients got intravenous ivuxolimab at one of six dose levels (0.01-10 mg/kg).

Using immunoSEQ multiplex PCR, the repertoire was profiled, and TCRdb retains in-frame clones only, with some absent. This table holds about 61,000 clones, around 86% found once. J was trimmed by 2 bases and V by 0 bases; bases with no gene match: 3. The germline V gene encodes CDR1 SEHNR and CDR2 FQNEAQ (reference sequence). This CDR3 contains 15 residues. The sequenced sample was CD4+ or CD8+ T cells sorted from blood, obtained in a trial of the OX40 agonist ivuxolimab. The chain carries TRBV7-9 and TRBJ1-2; 7 positions match TRBD1. The TCR sequence derives from an adult with an advanced solid tumor such as melanoma, head and neck, liver or kidney cancer. DNA for the CDR3: TGTGCCAGCAGCTTAGCACTGGACAGGAACTATGGCTACACCTTC. Encoded protein: CASSLALDRNYGYTF.